This T cell receptor beta chain is drawn from a study of shared clonotypes between healthy human individuals. General observations from the study: It was expected that sequencing depth would affect clonotype sharing among donors.

Germline V CDR1 and CDR2: LNHDA, SQIVND (reference sequence). V dropped 5 bases and J dropped 0 bases, with 7 bases sitting between them. The CDR3 contains 14 residues. Combination of CD45RO+ cells with CCR7-negative CD45RA+ TemRA cells was used for CD8 memory. The deep-level immunoSEQ assay was used. TCRdb's table, derived via immunoSEQ multiplex PCR, lists solely in-frame clones and lacks some. The table includes fewer than 850,000 clones, around 91% detected once. Details on this clone: The target antigen is unknown.

This sequence originates from a man aged 18 to 30 in good health. Some clones in this sample may be carry-over from other donors' samples. The rearrangement links TRBV19 to TRBJ1-4; D not resolved. Material: memory CD8+ T cells from PBMCs. Noted subset: CD45RO+ cells pooled with CCR7-negative TemRA cells. CDR3 in amino acids: CASSPPATNEKLFF. CDR3 coding DNA: TGTGCCAGTAGTCCCCCGGCAACTAATGAAAAACTGTTTTTT.